The next 15 T cell receptor beta chains were all read from a single sample in a study of blood T cells in healthy people across ages. The second PCR ran roughly 7 to 12 cycles with a sample-barcoded 5' primer and J-beta primers. TCRdb processed the 5' RACE reads anew with MiXCR; each CDR3 protein has one entry. The top ten hold around 11% of the sample, which has about 1.6 million distinct CDR3 sequences, about 35% seen once. Sequencing was done on a sample of blood. The source is a woman aged 25 to 39 in good health.

The J gene is TRBJ1-1, the V gene TRBV9, with TRBD1 matching 8 bases. Germline CDR1 and CDR2: SGDLS and YYNGEE. The CDR3 sequence is 16 residues long. Germline trimming cut 4 bases from V and 2 bases from J; bases unmatched to any gene: 10. The CDR3 here is CASSHGQGVTNTEAFF. Written as DNA, the CDR3 is TGTGCCAGCAGCCACGGACAGGGTGTAACCAACACTGAAGCTTTCTTT.

This clonotype was observed once. The junction shows a germline mismatch at one end, possibly a read error. This chain joins TRBV27 and TRBJ2-7, with D perhaps matching TRBD1 (7 bases). CDR1 is MNHEY and CDR2 is SMNVEV in the germline V gene (reference sequence). This CDR3 comprises 18 residues. CDR3 coding DNA: TGTGCCTGCAGTTTATTCTCAGGTGGACAGGACTACTCCTACGAGCAGTACTTC. Its translation: CACSLFSGGQDYSYEQYF.

There are a few counts of this clonotype. The V call is TRBV5-8, the J call TRBJ1-2; TRBD1 is a possible D gene (6 bases). V lost 0 bases, J lost 6 bases, and 18 bases lay in between. The CDR3 length is 16 residues. Germline V gene data show CDR1 as SGHTS and CDR2 as YDEGEE. The CDR3 region is CASSLAFRGQMNGYTF. The CDR3, as DNA: TGTGCCAGCAGCTTGGCCTTCAGGGGTCAGATGAATGGCTACACCTTC.

The chain couples TRBV4-2 to TRBJ1-2; D unresolved. Germline V lookup: CDR1 LGHNA, CDR2 YNFKEQ. Trimming shortened V by 0 bases and J by 4 bases, and 6 bases separated the two germline ends. The CDR3 covers 13 residues. As DNA, the CDR3 is TGTGCCAGCAGCCAAGATGGTACCTATGGCTACACCTTC. Amino acids: CASSQDGTYGYTF.

Of note for this clonotype: A much larger clone lies a single base off, so this may be a read error. The rearrangement uses TRBV5-6 and TRBJ2-7; the match to TRBD2 covers 8 bases. Germline CDR1 reads SGHDT; CDR2 reads YYEEEE. The CDR3 is made up of 15 amino acids. CDR3 residues: CAGSLARRGGYEQYF. The DNA for the CDR3 is TGTGCCGGCAGCTTGGCCAGGCGCGGGGGGTACGAGCAGTACTTC.

A word on this clonotype: Germline and junction disagree at one end, which may indicate a read error. The chain is built from TRBV5-1 and TRBJ1-4, with D unclear. The V gene's germline CDR1 is SGHRS and CDR2 YFSETQ. This CDR3 spans 14 amino acids. CDR3 nucleotides: TGCGCCAGCAACAGCCGGGAGCAACCTGAAAAACGGTTTTTT. Translation: CASNSREQPEKRFF.

The V call is TRBV3-1, the J call TRBJ2-1; 12 bases match TRBD1. The V gene end was trimmed by 0 bases and the J gene end by 7 bases; junction bases not matched to a gene: 4. Germline loops: CDR1 LGHDT, CDR2 YNNKEL (reference sequence). The CDR3 spans 16 residues. The CDR3 loop is CASSQEGQGAGNEQFF. The CDR3 nucleotides read TGTGCCAGCAGCCAAGAGGGACAGGGGGCGGGAAATGAGCAGTTCTTC.

J is TRBJ2-4 and V is TRBV6-1; 11 nucleotides line up with TRBD2. This CDR3 comprises 17 residues. The V segment lost 6 bases and the J segment 0 bases; nucleotides outside the gene matches: 7. Germline V lookup: CDR1 MNHNS, CDR2 SASEGT. Here the CDR3 reads CASSSGTSGLAKNIQYF. Written as DNA, the CDR3 is TGTGCCAGCAGCTCCGGGACTAGCGGTCTAGCCAAAAACATTCAGTACTTC.

Only a few counts were recorded for this clonotype. This sequence joins TRBV20-1 and TRBJ1-6; the D gene is possibly TRBD1 (6 bases). CDR3 length: 19 residues. The ends were cut back, 1 base at V and 0 bases at J, with 19 bases in the middle. Germline CDR1 is DFQATT and CDR2 is SNEGSKA (reference sequence). As DNA, the CDR3 is TGCAGTGCTAGAGCGGCCAGGGGTTCTTCTCCCTCCTATAATTCACCCCTCCACTTT. Translating it yields CSARAARGSSPSYNSPLHF.

This clonotype has only a few counts. The rearrangement uses TRBV4-1 and TRBJ1-2; no clear D gene. V lost 0 bases to trimming and J lost 10 bases, with 21 bases between them. The germline V gene encodes CDR1 MGHRA and CDR2 YSYEKL. The CDR3 contains 16 residues. The CDR3 here is CASSQEWKDKRRYYTF. The CDR3 DNA sequence: TGCGCCAGCAGCCAAGAGTGGAAAGACAAAAGGAGATACTACACCTTC.

V and J are TRBV20-1 and TRBJ1-2, with TRBD1 identical over 9 bases. Germline assignment: CDR1 DFQATT and CDR2 SNEGSKA (reference sequence). The CDR3 runs to 12 residues. The CDR3 is CRAIQGARGYTF. CDR3 nucleotides: TGCAGGGCGATACAGGGGGCGCGTGGCTACACCTTC.

The V and J genes are TRBV7-8 and TRBJ2-5; tentative D call: TRBD2 (6 bases). The assigned J gene may be wrong: the sequence end matches TRBJ2-7 better. The germline CDR1 and CDR2 sequences are SGHVS and FQNEAQ. This CDR3 is 16 amino acids long. CDR3 nucleotide sequence: TGTGCCAGCAGCTTAGGGGTAGCAGCGGAGGGGTACGAGCAGTACTTC. Protein product: CASSLGVAAEGYEQYF.

The sample holds a few counts of this clonotype. The V call is TRBV20-1, the J call TRBJ2-5; D gene uncertain. The CDR3 consists of 11 residues. Germline assignment: CDR1 DFQATT and CDR2 SNEGSKA (reference sequence). Trimming removed 2 bases at V and 5 bases at J, with 6 bases between. The chain's CDR3 is CSARPTETQYF. In nucleotides, the CDR3 is TGCAGTGCTAGACCGACGGAGACCCAGTACTTC.

The chain uses TRBV5-6 and TRBJ1-1; perhaps TRBD1 as D (6 bases). Trimming removed 5 bases from V and 11 bases from J, with 16 bases in between. The germline V gene has CDR1 SGHDT and CDR2 YYEEEE. The CDR3 is 12 amino acids. In DNA, the CDR3 is TGTGCCAGCAGTCGAACAGACAGGAAGGCTTTCTTT. It is translated as CASSRTDRKAFF.

V gene TRBV10-3 combines with J gene TRBJ2-3; possible D gene TRBD2, 5 bases. This CDR3 spans 17 amino acids. V was cut by 3 bases and J by 2 bases, with 18 bases left in between. The V gene's germline CDR1 is ENHRY and CDR2 SYGVKD. The chain's CDR3 is CAISDHQNGGYTDTQYF. The CDR3 DNA is TGTGCCATCAGTGACCACCAAAACGGAGGCTACACAGATACGCAGTATTTT.